Below are 14 T cell receptor beta chains sequenced from a single sample in a study of CXCR3-negative and CXCR3-positive naive CD8 T cells. 5' RACE with UMI labels generated the TRB cDNA libraries. TCRdb re-called the 5' RACE reads and shows each CDR3 protein once, DNA omitted. The repertoire shows more than 65,000 distinct CDR3 sequences; the top ten hold roughly 1.5%. Material: naive CXCR3- CD8+ T cells from blood. Subset denoted: CD45RO-CCR7+CD27+CD95- naive CD8+ T cells lacking CXCR3 (TNR3-). The source of these receptors is a human donor in good health. Some clones in this sample may be carry-over from other donors' samples.

CDR3: CSAGLGWNALWEQFF. V and J are TRBV20-1 and TRBJ2-1; TCRdb outputs TRBD2, but without DNA this stays unchecked. CDR1 is DFQATT, CDR2 SNEGSKA, per germline (reference sequence). The CDR3 consists of 15 residues.

The chain has TRBV29-1 and TRBJ2-4; TCRdb lists TRBD1, though no DNA is available to test this call. Looked up from germline, CDR1 is SQVTM and CDR2 is ANQGSEA. The CDR3 contains 14 residues. The CDR3 loop is CSVEGGAAKNIQYF.

The gene calls are TRBV5-5 and TRBJ2-3; the TCRdb call, TRBD1, lacks DNA for checking. The CDR3 consists of 15 residues. Germline CDR1 reads SGHKS; CDR2 reads YYEKEE (reference sequence). The CDR3 region is CASSLAGERTDTQYF.

The genes are TRBV11-2 and TRBJ2-7; TCRdb's D call, TRBD1, is unchecked because there is no DNA. CDR3 length: 14 amino acids. The germline V gene has CDR1 SGHAT and CDR2 FQNNGV. The CDR3 loop reads CASSLDRASYEQYF.

The gene calls are TRBV7-9 and TRBJ2-7; the D call from TCRdb, TRBD1, cannot be confirmed without DNA. The CDR3 covers 15 residues. The germline CDR1 and CDR2 sequences are SEHNR and FQNEAQ (reference sequence). CDR3 sequence: CASSLEGGAPYEQYF. The entire variable domain, with the rest obtained from reference TRBV7-9 and TRBJ2-7, is as follows: DTGVSQNPRHKITKRGQNVTFRCDPISEHNRLYWYRQTLGQGPEFLTYFQNEAQLEKSRLLSDRFSAERPKGSFSTLEIQRTEQGDSAMYLCASSLEGGAPYEQYFGPGTRLTVT.

The CDR3 sequence: CSVVGSPSYNEQFF. J is TRBJ2-1 and V is TRBV29-1; absent DNA, TCRdb's TRBD1 call cannot be checked. This CDR3 region has 14 residues. Per the germline V gene, CDR1 is SQVTM and CDR2 is ANQGSEA.

V and J are TRBV7-6 and TRBJ2-3; the TRBD2 assignment by TCRdb is unverifiable without DNA. CDR3 size: 17 residues. CDR1 and CDR2 (germline): SGHVS, FNYEAQ. This chain's CDR3 is CASSLTPLAGAGDTQYF.

V gene TRBV28 combines with J gene TRBJ2-1; TCRdb reports TRBD1, a call that lacks DNA to check it against. Germline loops: CDR1 MDHEN, CDR2 SYDVKM. The CDR3 consists of 15 residues. The chain's CDR3 is CASSLRRVDNNEQFF.

This chain links TRBV15 with TRBJ2-7; as DNA is missing, the TRBD1 call by TCRdb cannot be tested. The CDR3 covers 15 residues. Per germline, CDR1 LNHNV and CDR2 YYDKDF (reference sequence). The CDR3 loop is CATSRDRVNSYEQYF.

This sequence joins TRBV7-9 and TRBJ2-1; as DNA is missing, the TRBD1 call by TCRdb cannot be tested. This CDR3 is built from 15 residues. CDR1 is SEHNR and CDR2 is FQNEAQ in the germline V gene (reference sequence). Here the CDR3 reads CASSPGQGAPNEQFF. The whole variable domain, remainder taken from reference TRBV7-9 and TRBJ2-1, is DTGVSQNPRHKITKRGQNVTFRCDPISEHNRLYWYRQTLGQGPEFLTYFQNEAQLEKSRLLSDRFSAERPKGSFSTLEIQRTEQGDSAMYLCASSPGQGAPNEQFFGPGTRLTVL.

The CDR3 is CASSLGLAREQYF. The chain links TRBV12-3 or TRBV12-4 to TRBJ2-7; the D call of TRBD2 rests on TCRdb alone, since no DNA is present to check it. The CDR3 has 13 residues.

The genes are TRBV28 and TRBJ2-7; absent DNA, TCRdb's TRBD2 call cannot be checked. CDR3 length: 14 residues. Germline V lookup: CDR1 MDHEN, CDR2 SYDVKM. This CDR3 is CASSLLAGNYEQYF.

The rearrangement links TRBV27 to TRBJ2-5; TCRdb proposes TRBD2, but this gene call is untestable without DNA. From germline, CDR1 is MNHEY and CDR2 SMNVEV (reference sequence). The CDR3 spans 17 residues. The CDR3 region is CASSSNLKLAGEETQYF.

The chain uses TRBV29-1 and TRBJ1-1; TCRdb proposes TRBD1, but this gene call is untestable without DNA. Germline CDR1 is SQVTM and CDR2 is ANQGSEA. The CDR3 contains 13 residues. CDR3: CSVVGGGSTEAFF. The complete variable domain, with remaining parts taken from reference TRBV29-1 and TRBJ1-1, reads SAVISQKPSRDICQRGTSLTIQCQVDSQVTMMFWYRQQPGQSLTLIATANQGSEATYESGFVIDKFPISRPNLTFSTLTVSNMSPEDSSIYLCSVVGGGSTEAFFGQGTRLTVV.